This T cell receptor beta chain was found in a study of human T cells and chemical hapten exposure. Time point here: patch test 2, 6 weeks after DPC sensitization. The treatment: therapeutic diphenylcyclopropenone sensitization with weekly scalp DPC. The sample holds a few counts of this clonotype. Each CDR3 protein is one row after TCRdb ran MiXCR on the RACE reads. This repertoire shows about 81,000 distinct CDR3 sequences, roughly a tenth found once; its top ten account for 2% to 2.5%. Germline V lookup: CDR1 SGDLS, CDR2 YYNGEE. V lost 3 bases and J lost 3; bases outside the gene matches: 7. The CDR3 is 16 amino acids.

The gene calls are TRBV9 and TRBJ2-3, with 10 bases lining up with TRBD2. The specimen comprised whole blood, sampled in connection with sensitization to the hapten diphenylcyclopropenone (DPC). The TCR originated in a woman under 40 with alopecia areata. Some clones in this sample may be carry-over from other donors' samples. CDR3 protein: CASSATLAGTTDTQYF. Written as DNA, the CDR3 is TGTGCCAGCAGCGCCACACTAGCGGGGACAACAGATACGCAGTATTTT.